This T cell receptor beta chain was captured by sequencing in a study of cytomegalovirus exposure and HLA in healthy donors. Overall study results and limits: In vitro, a few CMV-associated chains proved specific for CMV antigens. Most TCR sequences proved rare, with some public TCRs found in many donors. Accounts indicate the classifier identified cytomegalovirus status with strong specificity and sensitivity. With later analysis, a missense DCLRE1C variant became linked to TCR beta V- and J-gene trimming.

PCR primers comprised 60 Vbeta and 13 Jbeta primers. Generated by immunoSEQ multiplex PCR, the TCRdb table keeps only in-frame clones and is missing some. Here the sample spans roughly 120,000 clones, 75% to 85% being singletons. This clone was detected only a few times. Its specificity is unknown. This clonotype was obtained from a man aged 25-40 years in good health and CMV-seronegative. The sequencing sample was made of PBMCs.

CDR3 region: CASSFLGTPTYEQYF. CDR3 nucleotide sequence: TGTGCCAGCAGTTTCCTCGGGACTCCTACCTACGAGCAGTACTTC. The rearrangement joins TRBV27 to TRBJ2-7; a possible D gene is TRBD2 (6 bases). Germline CDR1 MNHEY, CDR2 SMNVEV (reference sequence). V shed 3 bases and J shed 2 bases, with 14 bases lying between them. The CDR3 sequence is 15 residues long.